This is a list of T cell receptor beta chains from one sample in a study of regulatory T cells in long-lasting Graves disease. From the multiplex PCR reads, TCRdb called clonotypes with MiXCR, one entry per CDR3 protein. Of 530,000 or so distinct CDR3 sequences listed, 15% to 20% are singletons. These data are also associated with another study on T cells in Graves' hyperthyroidism and ophthalmopathy.

The sequencing here drew on peripheral blood mononuclear cells (PBMCs), taken at new diagnosis, from a patient treated with antithyroid drugs. These receptors were collected from a man aged 18 to 29 with Graves disease. The CDR3 runs from the conserved cysteine through the conserved F or W. The D gene is left open where the match is weak. Some rows have no size entry. The others give once, few or many, or a class for an expanded clone.

CASTWDVGASYEQYF	TGTGCCAGCACCTGGGACGTAGGGGCTTCCTACGAGCAGTACTTC	-	TRBV7-9	TRBJ2-7	many
CASSYSGGSGDEQFF	TGTGCCAGCAGTTACTCGGGCGGGTCTGGGGATGAGCAGTTCTTC	-	TRBV6-5	TRBJ2-1	-
CSVGVLGEYYGYTF	TGCAGCGTTGGAGTTCTGGGGGAGTACTATGGCTACACCTTC	-	TRBV29-1	TRBJ1-2	-
CAIKTPKSAKNIQYF	TGTGCCATCAAAACGCCTAAGTCGGCCAAAAACATTCAGTACTTC	-	TRBV10-3	TRBJ2-4	-
CSARILAGGLDTQYF	TGCAGTGCTAGAATTCTAGCGGGAGGTCTAGATACGCAGTATTTT	TRBD2	TRBV20-1	TRBJ2-3	many
CATTPQGNTGELFF	TGTGCCACCACCCCACAGGGGAACACCGGGGAGCTGTTTTTT	-	TRBV24-1	TRBJ2-2	few
CASSPRQGYAKNIQYF	TGTGCCAGCAGCCCGCGACAGGGATACGCCAAAAACATTCAGTACTTC	TRBD1	TRBV7-9	TRBJ2-4	-
CASKGGRQPQHF	TGTGCCAGCAAGGGGGGTCGTCAGCCCCAGCATTTT	-	TRBV2	TRBJ1-5	-
CASSPQDTSTDTQYF	TGCGCCAGCAGCCCCCAGGACACTAGCACAGATACGCAGTATTTT	-	TRBV5-1	TRBJ2-3	few
CASSYGTPSSYEQYF	TGTGCCAGCAGTTACGGGACACCGAGCTCCTACGAGCAGTACTTC	-	TRBV28	TRBJ2-7	many
CASSMGRQETQYF	TGCGCCAGCAGCATGGGGCGGCAAGAGACCCAGTACTTC	-	TRBV5-1	TRBJ2-5	-
CASSVRASSYEQYF	TGCGCCAGCAGCGTTAGGGCGAGCTCCTACGAGCAGTACTTC	-	TRBV5-1	TRBJ2-7	few
CATRGGGSNSPLHF	TGTGCCACCCGGGGGGGGGGGTCCAATTCACCCCTCCACTTT	-	TRBV6-1	TRBJ1-6	-
CSASNPDGHEQYF	TGCAGTGCTAGTAACCCGGACGGGCACGAGCAGTACTTC	-	TRBV20-1	TRBJ2-7	many
CSARGGGQGTYEQYF	TGCAGTGCTAGGGGAGGAGGACAGGGGACCTACGAGCAGTACTTC	TRBD1	TRBV20-1	TRBJ2-7	-
CASSLVGLAGGEQFF	TGCGCCAGCAGCTTGGTGGGCCTAGCGGGTGGTGAGCAGTTCTTC	TRBD2	TRBV5-1	TRBJ2-1	many
CASSTIGGGTGELFF	TGTGCCAGCAGCACAATCGGAGGGGGCACCGGGGAGCTGTTTTTT	-	TRBV28	TRBJ2-2	-
CASSLALAEQETQYF	TGTGCCAGCAGCTTAGCCTTAGCGGAGCAAGAGACCCAGTACTTC	-	TRBV13	TRBJ2-5	many
CSARRQGGSIWNEQFF	TGCAGTGCTAGAAGACAGGGGGGTAGTATTTGGAATGAGCAGTTCTTC	TRBD1	TRBV20-1	TRBJ2-1	few
CASSQDRVSRGQPQHF	TGTGCCAGCAGCCAAGATCGGGTCAGTCGGGGGCAGCCCCAGCATTTT	-	TRBV3-1	TRBJ1-5	few
CATSSGLVNQPQHF	TGTGCCACCAGCAGCGGACTCGTGAATCAGCCCCAGCATTTT	-	TRBV15	TRBJ1-5	-
CASSALGGFGNTIYF	TGTGCCAGCAGTGCCCTTGGGGGGTTTGGGAACACCATATATTTT	-	TRBV2	TRBJ1-3	once
CSARVTGGATDTQYF	TGCAGTGCTAGAGTTACGGGTGGGGCCACAGATACGCAGTATTTT	-	TRBV20-1	TRBJ2-3	-
CASSYATDLRETQYF	TGTGCCAGCAGTTATGCGACTGACCTCCGAGAGACCCAGTACTTC	-	TRBV6-5	TRBJ2-5	many
CASSQQGQVPFFEQYF	TGTGCCAGCAGTCAACAAGGACAGGTGCCCTTTTTCGAGCAGTACTTC	TRBD1	TRBV6-1	TRBJ2-7	-
CASSESRGGYTEAFF	TGTGCCAGCAGTGAATCCAGGGGAGGGTACACTGAAGCTTTCTTT	-	TRBV6-1	TRBJ1-1	many
CASSFPGDNEQFF	TGCGCCAGCAGCTTCCCCGGGGACAATGAGCAGTTCTTC	-	TRBV5-1	TRBJ2-1	many
CASSFSPTNEKLFF	TGTGCCAGCAGTTTTAGCCCAACTAATGAAAAACTGTTTTTT	-	TRBV6-5	TRBJ1-4	few
CASSLAAGLSGANVLTF	TGTGCCAGCAGCTTAGCAGCGGGCCTCTCTGGGGCCAACGTCCTGACTTTC	-	TRBV7-8	TRBJ2-6	many